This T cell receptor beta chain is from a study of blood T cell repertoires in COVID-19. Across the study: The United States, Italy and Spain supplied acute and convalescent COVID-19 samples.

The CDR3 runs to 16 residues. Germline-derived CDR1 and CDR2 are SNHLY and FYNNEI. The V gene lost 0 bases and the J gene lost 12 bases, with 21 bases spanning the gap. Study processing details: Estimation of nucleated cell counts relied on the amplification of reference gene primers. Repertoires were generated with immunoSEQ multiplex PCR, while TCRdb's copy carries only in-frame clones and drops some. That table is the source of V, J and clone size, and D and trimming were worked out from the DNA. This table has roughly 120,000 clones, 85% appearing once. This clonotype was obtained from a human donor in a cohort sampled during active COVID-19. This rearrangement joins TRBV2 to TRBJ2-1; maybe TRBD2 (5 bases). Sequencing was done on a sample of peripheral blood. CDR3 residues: CASSEARVKVGLGQFF. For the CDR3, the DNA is TGTGCCAGCAGTGAAGCGCGGGTAAAGGTGGGTTTGGGGCAGTTCTTC.